Included here is one TCR beta chain sequence, with context. Its target is not known. This sample was included in a study of siplizumab effects on memory and regulatory T cells. Whole-study findings and limits: Roughly 75-95% of proliferating clones (CD4+ or CD8+) could not be assigned a naive or memory phenotype. Tracing alloreactive clones into unstimulated subsets worked for only a minor fraction of them.

Method: immunoSEQ multiplex PCR; TCRdb's copy keeps in-frame clones and lacks some. This sample has approximately 100,000 clones; 90% to 95% occur once, and the top ten carry about 0.16%. The CDR3 runs to 15 residues. The J segment lost 10 bases and the V segment lost 1 base, leaving 5 bases of the junction unmatched. Germline-derived CDR1 and CDR2 are MNHNS and SASEGT. This TCR derives from a human donor in good health. The V call is TRBV6-1, the J call TRBJ1-6; 9 nucleotides match TRBD1. The specimen sequenced was non-Treg CD4+ T cells sorted from blood. CDR3 amino acids: CASSEGGTGWSPLHF. CDR3 nucleotides: TGTGCCAGCAGTGAAGGGGGGACAGGGTGGTCACCCCTCCACTTT.